This T cell receptor (beta chain) originates from a study of blood T cell repertoires in COVID-19. The data were produced by immunoSEQ multiplex PCR, yet TCRdb's version contains in-frame clones alone and is incomplete. Seen here are 190,000 or so clones, around 87% observed once, and the top ten hold 2.5% to 3%. Losses at the gene ends were 3 bases for V and 5 bases for J; bases not matched to a gene: 9. Germline loops: CDR1 DFQATT, CDR2 SNEGSKA (reference sequence). The CDR3 is 15 residues long. The specimen was peripheral blood. The chain joins TRBV20-1 to TRBJ2-3; 9 bases are a match to TRBD2. The source of this sequence is a man aged 40-49 years with active or convalescent COVID-19. The CDR3 DNA reads as TGCAGTGCTAGTTGGGCGGGGGGGATTGAAGATACGCAGTATTTT. Translated: CSASWAGGIEDTQYF.